This TCR beta chain was identified in a study of siplizumab effects on memory and regulatory T cells. Study conclusions and caveats: Researchers could map only a minor fraction of alloreactive clones to unstimulated subsets. Memory T cells appeared less diverse than naive cells, which seemed to contribute substantially to alloresponse. The study found that mappable alloreactive CD4+ clones averaged around 72% Treg-derived with siplizumab and approximately 27% in controls. Siplizumab, the agent tested, significantly reduced alloreactive sequences traceable to unstimulated CD4+ memory cells.

Unmatched junction bases numbered 5, after V lost 4 bases and J lost 2 bases. This CDR3 comprises 14 residues. Germline CDR1 SGDLS, CDR2 YYNGEE. Produced via immunoSEQ multiplex PCR; TCRdb's table is partial and in-frame only. The sample has 50,000 to 75,000 clones, roughly 85% seen once. A remark on this clone: Its antigen is unknown.

This TCR came from a human donor in good health. Source material: memory CD4+ T cells sorted from blood. The chain carries TRBV9 and TRBJ1-2; 7 bases map to TRBD1. DNA of the CDR3: TGTGCCAGCAGCTTAACAGGGGAGAACTATGGCTACACCTTC. Translation: CASSLTGENYGYTF.